What follows describes a single TCR beta chain. No antigen is known for it. The record has no base qualities; no much larger clone is one base away. This record belongs to a study of T cells in Graves' hyperthyroidism and ophthalmopathy (dated by TCRdb to between 2018 and 2020). With respect to the entire study: Peripheral blood was collected at initial diagnosis, before any treatment. To identify distinguishing TCR V-J signatures, a discovery cohort of around 100 patients was used, comprising 43 with Graves' ophthalmopathy and some 57 with stable Graves' hyperthyroidism. Prospective prediction of ophthalmopathy was tested in an independent validation cohort of fewer than 20 hyperthyroidism patients and 17 patients who later progressed to ophthalmopathy. The approximately 98 discovery patients were randomly divided into training and test sets at a 7:3 ratio. Thyroid tissue and blood T-cell repertoires from about 6 Graves' hyperthyroidism patients were also compared in the study. After sampling, hyperthyroidism patients received methimazole starting at 30 mg daily, and ophthalmopathy patients received high-dose intravenous methylprednisolone. TCR Vbeta CDR3 sequencing of approximately 140 peripheral blood samples (about 45 ophthalmopathy, 70 to 85 hyperthyroidism and roughly 17 progressor patients) is reported in the paper.

Taken from cysteine to phenylalanine, the CDR3 has 15 residues. Solely the CDR3 DNA is kept, with 45 bases framed from the first base. Deletion took 8 bases off V and 5 bases off J, with a span of 18 bases between the germline ends. Reading the germline V gene gives CDR1 SGHVS and CDR2 FQNEAQ. Stable Graves' hyperthyroidism was defined as no progression to ophthalmopathy during 18 months of follow-up. Hyperthyroidism patients were newly diagnosed, with disease duration under 2 months, and aged 18 to 65 years. The study excluded patients with uncontrolled infections, other autoimmune diseases, pregnancy or lactation. Clinical symptoms, serum thyroxine and TRAb, thyroid ultrasound, and orbital computed tomography formed the basis for the diagnoses. Ficoll-Paque density gradient centrifugation was used to isolate PBMCs from around 10 ml of fresh peripheral blood. Total RNA was extracted using Trizol reagent, and RNA quality was assessed on an Agilent 2100 Bioanalyzer.

The paper's findings and limits, for the study overall: Most expanded thyroid clonotypes (frequency above 0.001) were also detected in blood, a finding suggesting that blood repertoires may reflect thyroid immune responses. In cross-validation, a model built on a 13 V-J signature told ophthalmopathy apart from stable hyperthyroidism with approximately 90% sensitivity and roughly 82% specificity, and in testing the same model reached 80%/75%. During validation, the model predicted progression to ophthalmopathy a median of about 6.5 months ahead of onset, with more than 60% sensitivity and more than 72% specificity. No statistical method was used to set the sample size in advance, and investigators knew the group allocation.

TCR beta CDR3 regions were amplified from RNA transcripts. The TCR CDR3 was subjected to a first round of RT-PCR using the HTBI primer set and the Qiagen OneStep RT-PCR kit. The libraries were constructed in a second round of multiplex PCR and then size-selected and purified. Libraries were sequenced paired-end with 100 bp reads on an Illumina HiSeq2000. On the study's bioinformatics: SOAPnuke was used to process the raw data, with reads discarded if the reads contained adapters or uncalled bases, had a mean Phred below 15, or lacked an exact constant-primer or identifier match. High-quality paired reads were merged with COPE v1.2.5, and unique nucleotide sequences were defined as clonotypes. MiTCR v1.1 was used to align clonotypes to the IMGT TRBV, TRBD and TRBJ reference segments. Only V-J combinations with frequency above 0.0001, covering 98% to 99.2% of repertoires, were analysed. The TCS score was defined as the ratio of F50 (clonal expansion) to E x V (chaos), calculated using BLOSUM62-based TCRdist between CDR3 peptides within each V-J. Welch's t-statistics and random forest reduced around 550 V-J features to 10 to 15, which were used in a naive Bayes classifier (R e1071). The similarity between thyroid and blood repertoires was quantified using the Morisita-Horn index. The raw public reads went through TCRdb reprocessing: fastp at Q25, MiXCR clone calling, in-frame beta chains kept. Entries are consolidated by CDR3 protein sequence, retaining the most common genes and DNA. These V and J calls are TCRdb output, not the study's own analysis. A total of around 700,000 distinct CDR3 sequences appear in this sample, around a third of them only once. The ten largest clones add up to around 31% of the sample.

The sequence was collected from a woman aged 40 to 55 with Graves' hyperthyroidism. The chain is encoded by TRBV7-8 joined to TRBJ1-4, with TRBD1 perhaps the D gene, on 5 matching bases. The sequenced sample consisted of blood. This receptor has the CDR3 CASRDLAGGNEKLFF. The DNA sequence reads TGTGCCAGCCGAGACCTCGCGGGGGGAAATGAAAAACTGTTTTTT. With all but the CDR3 taken from the reference TRBV7-8 and TRBJ1-4 genes, the full variable domain is: GAGVSQSPRYKVAKRGQDVALRCDPISGHVSLFWYQQALGQGPEFLTYFQNEAQLDKSGLPSDRFFAERPEGSVSTLKIQRTQQEDSAVYLCASRDLAGGNEKLFFGSGTQLSVL.